The rows below give T cell receptor beta chains drawn from one sample of a study of blood T cell repertoires in COVID-19. Clones were read by immunoSEQ multiplex PCR, and TCRdb kept only the in-frame ones, dropping some. This table holds roughly 260,000 clones, about 88% found once. Sequenced: peripheral blood. The receptors shown here come from a woman aged 25 to 39 with COVID-19, enrolled during active disease. Both conserved end residues are part of each CDR3. D genes are given only for firm matches. Size tells how often a clone was seen (once, few, many) or the class of an expanded clone, and some rows leave it out.

V: TRBV19; size: NA; J: TRBJ2-1; D: NA; CDR3: CASSPDEGREWLLYNEQFF; DNA: TGTGCCAGTAGCCCTGACGAAGGAAGGGAGTGGCTCCTTTACAATGAGCAGTTCTTC
V: TRBV18; size: NA; J: TRBJ2-7; D: NA; CDR3: CASSPGTNGQYF; DNA: TGTGCCAGCTCACCGGGGACAAACGGGCAGTACTTC
V: TRBV6-5; size: NA; J: TRBJ1-3; D: NA; CDR3: CASTALLGNTIYF; DNA: TGTGCCAGCACTGCGCTTCTTGGAAACACCATATATTTT
V: TRBV10-3; size: NA; J: TRBJ1-1; D: TRBD1; CDR3: CAIRQGDGEAFF; DNA: TGTGCCATCAGACAGGGGGATGGTGAAGCTTTCTTT
V: TRBV18; size: NA; J: TRBJ2-7; D: TRBD1; CDR3: CASSLPTGRYEQYF; DNA: TGTGCCAGCTCCCTCCCGACAGGGAGATACGAGCAGTACTTC
V: TRBV24-1; size: NA; J: TRBJ2-5; D: TRBD1; CDR3: CATSEDRGRGTQYF; DNA: TGTGCCACCAGTGAAGACAGGGGACGGGGGACCCAGTACTTC
V: TRBV4-1; size: NA; J: TRBJ2-7; D: NA; CDR3: CASSQVMPRGAHEQYF; DNA: TGCGCCAGCAGCCAAGTAATGCCTCGGGGGGCCCACGAGCAGTACTTC
V: TRBV29-1; size: NA; J: TRBJ2-3; D: TRBD2; CDR3: CSVGLSGRANTQYF; DNA: TGCAGCGTTGGATTGAGCGGGAGGGCGAATACGCAGTATTTT
V: TRBV11-3; size: NA; J: TRBJ2-1; D: TRBD2; CDR3: CASSFWRGTSGRYNEQFF; DNA: TGTGCCAGCAGCTTTTGGAGGGGGACTAGCGGGAGGTACAATGAGCAGTTCTTC
V: TRBV9; size: NA; J: TRBJ2-1; D: TRBD2; CDR3: CASSVGTSGGEQFF; DNA: TGTGCCAGCAGCGTTGGGACTAGCGGGGGTGAGCAGTTCTTC
V: TRBV6-2/TRBV6-3; size: NA; J: TRBJ2-2; D: TRBD1; CDR3: CASSQTGGITGELFF; DNA: TGTGCCAGCAGCCAAACAGGGGGCATCACCGGGGAGCTGTTTTTT
V: TRBV6-5; size: NA; J: TRBJ2-7; D: TRBD2; CDR3: CASSYSAGGYEQYF; DNA: TGTGCCAGCAGTTACTCGGCGGGAGGCTACGAGCAGTACTTC
V: TRBV13; size: NA; J: TRBJ2-5; D: TRBD1; CDR3: CASSLSWGQPSGETQYF; DNA: TGTGCCAGCAGCTTATCATGGGGACAGCCCTCGGGAGAGACCCAGTACTTC
V: TRBV13; size: NA; J: TRBJ1-4; D: NA; CDR3: CASSLAGGGEKLFF; DNA: TGTGCCAGCAGCTTAGCGGGTGGCGGCGAAAAACTGTTTTTT
V: TRBV10-1; size: NA; J: TRBJ2-7; D: NA; CDR3: CASSGGPQTYEQYF; DNA: TGCGCCAGCAGTGGGGGGCCCCAAACCTACGAGCAGTACTTC
V: TRBV28; size: NA; J: TRBJ1-5; D: NA; CDR3: CASSPSDQPQHF; DNA: TGTGCCAGCAGTCCCAGCGATCAGCCCCAGCATTTT
V: TRBV5-5; size: NA; J: TRBJ2-3; D: TRBD2; CDR3: CASSLLAGGTDTQYF; DNA: TGTGCCAGCAGCTTGCTAGCGGGAGGCACAGATACGCAGTATTTT
V: TRBV6-5; size: NA; J: TRBJ2-7; D: NA; CDR3: CASSRWGQEQYF; DNA: TGTGCCAGCAGCCGGTGGGGGCAGGAGCAGTACTTC
V: TRBV5-1; size: NA; J: TRBJ2-7; D: NA; CDR3: CASSLSSPSSYEQYF; DNA: TGCGCCAGCAGCTTGTCAAGCCCTAGCTCCTACGAGCAGTACTTC
V: TRBV28; size: NA; J: TRBJ2-7; D: TRBD1; CDR3: CATTDRARQYF; DNA: TGTGCCACCACTGACAGGGCGAGGCAGTACTTC
V: TRBV27; size: NA; J: TRBJ2-5; D: TRBD1; CDR3: CASSLNWGQGLETQYF; DNA: TGTGCCAGCAGTCTAAACTGGGGACAGGGTTTGGAGACCCAGTACTTC
V: TRBV19; size: NA; J: TRBJ1-2; D: NA; CDR3: CASSISANYGYTF; DNA: TGTGCCAGTAGTATTTCCGCTAACTATGGCTACACCTTC
V: TRBV28; size: NA; J: TRBJ2-1; D: NA; CDR3: CASIRGGEVHNEQFF; DNA: TGTGCCAGCATACGAGGGGGAGAGGTCCACAATGAGCAGTTCTTC
V: TRBV28; size: NA; J: TRBJ2-2; D: TRBD1; CDR3: CASKTGGTGELFF; DNA: TGTGCCAGCAAGACAGGGGGCACCGGGGAGCTGTTTTTT
V: TRBV3-1/TRBV3-2; size: NA; J: TRBJ2-5; D: NA; CDR3: CASSQVPDLTQYF; DNA: TGTGCCAGCAGCCAAGTTCCAGACTTGACCCAGTACTTC
V: TRBV2; size: NA; J: TRBJ2-6; D: NA; CDR3: CASKRLISGANVLTF; DNA: TGTGCCAGCAAAAGACTTATCTCTGGGGCCAACGTCCTGACTTTC
V: TRBV7-8; size: NA; J: TRBJ1-5; D: NA; CDR3: CASSEQGVGNQPQHF; DNA: TGTGCCAGCAGCGAACAGGGAGTTGGCAATCAGCCCCAGCATTTT
V: TRBV6-6; size: NA; J: TRBJ1-5; D: NA; CDR3: CASTRHSNQPQHF; DNA: TGTGCCAGCACACGACATAGCAATCAGCCCCAGCATTTT
V: TRBV3-1/TRBV3-2; size: NA; J: TRBJ2-5; D: TRBD2; CDR3: CASSQDLLAGGPGTQYF; DNA: TGTGCCAGCAGCCAAGATCTACTAGCGGGAGGGCCGGGGACCCAGTACTTC
V: TRBV5-6; size: NA; J: TRBJ1-1; D: NA; CDR3: CASSLGQSTMNTEAFF; DNA: TGTGCCAGCAGCTTGGGACAGTCAACCATGAACACTGAAGCTTTCTTT
V: TRBV9; size: NA; J: TRBJ2-3; D: NA; CDR3: CASSVETEVWADTQYF; DNA: TGTGCCAGCAGCGTGGAGACAGAAGTATGGGCAGATACGCAGTATTTT
V: TRBV11-2; size: NA; J: TRBJ1-2; D: NA; CDR3: CASSLAGAGGYTF; DNA: TGTGCCAGCAGCTTAGCAGGGGCGGGTGGCTACACCTTC
V: TRBV2; size: NA; J: TRBJ2-1; D: TRBD1; CDR3: CASRLTGPINEQFF; DNA: TGTGCCAGCAGATTGACAGGGCCTATCAATGAGCAGTTCTTC
V: TRBV5-1; size: once; J: TRBJ2-2; D: NA; CDR3: CASQEGAATNTGELFF; DNA: TGCGCCAGTCAGGAGGGGGCGGCTACGAACACCGGGGAGCTGTTTTTT
V: TRBV6-5; size: NA; J: TRBJ1-1; D: NA; CDR3: CASSYSETVRGTEAFF; DNA: TGTGCCAGCAGTTACTCGGAGACAGTAAGGGGCACTGAAGCTTTCTTT
V: TRBV5-5; size: NA; J: TRBJ2-1; D: NA; CDR3: CASSLVTRYNEQFF; DNA: TGTGCCAGCAGCTTGGTAACCAGATACAATGAGCAGTTCTTC
V: TRBV30; size: NA; J: TRBJ2-7; D: TRBD1; CDR3: CAWSGSGGSYEQYF; DNA: TGTGCCTGGAGTGGGTCAGGGGGCTCCTACGAGCAGTACTTC
V: TRBV19; size: few; J: TRBJ1-4; D: TRBD1; CDR3: CASRARTGGLATNEKLFF; DNA: TGTGCCAGTAGGGCCCGGACAGGGGGCCTTGCAACTAATGAAAAACTGTTTTTT
V: TRBV27; size: NA; J: TRBJ2-1; D: NA; CDR3: CASFPRRSSNEQFF; DNA: TGTGCCAGCTTTCCTAGGAGGTCGAGCAATGAGCAGTTCTTC
V: TRBV5-1; size: NA; J: TRBJ1-2; D: TRBD1; CDR3: CASSLLQQGHAGYTF; DNA: TGCGCCAGCAGCTTGCTACAACAGGGGCATGCTGGCTACACCTTC
V: TRBV27; size: NA; J: TRBJ2-1; D: TRBD2; CDR3: CASIPIGTSGRGFYNEQFF; DNA: TGTGCCAGCATTCCAATCGGGACTAGCGGGAGGGGCTTTTACAATGAGCAGTTCTTC
V: TRBV19; size: NA; J: TRBJ1-4; D: NA; CDR3: CASSIAREKLFF; DNA: TGTGCCAGTAGTATCGCCCGGGAAAAACTGTTTTTT
V: TRBV7-3; size: NA; J: TRBJ2-1; D: NA; CDR3: CASSPQHHNEQFF; DNA: TGTGCCAGCAGCCCCCAACACCACAATGAGCAGTTCTTC
V: TRBV10-1; size: NA; J: TRBJ2-7; D: NA; CDR3: CASSEGQGYEQYF; DNA: TGCGCCAGCAGTGAGGGCCAGGGCTACGAGCAGTACTTC
V: TRBV28; size: NA; J: TRBJ2-5; D: TRBD2; CDR3: CASSPIRGGQETQYF; DNA: TGTGCCAGCAGTCCAATACGGGGGGGGCAAGAGACCCAGTACTTC
V: TRBV18; size: NA; J: TRBJ2-4; D: TRBD2; CDR3: CASSPRLAGDNIQYF; DNA: TGTGCCAGCTCACCCCGACTAGCGGGAGATAACATTCAGTACTTC
V: TRBV7-3; size: NA; J: TRBJ1-5; D: NA; CDR3: CASSLFRNQPQHF; DNA: TGTGCCAGCAGCTTATTTCGGAATCAGCCCCAGCATTTT
V: TRBV30; size: NA; J: TRBJ2-7; D: NA; CDR3: CALQDSYEQYF; DNA: TGTGCCTTACAGGACTCCTACGAGCAGTACTTC
V: TRBV30; size: NA; J: TRBJ2-3; D: NA; CDR3: CAWQRPATDTQYF; DNA: TGTGCCTGGCAGCGGCCAGCTACAGATACGCAGTATTTT
V: TRBV7-9; size: NA; J: TRBJ2-1; D: NA; CDR3: CASSFTGTYNGQFF; DNA: TGTGCCAGCAGCTTCACGGGAACCTACAATGGGCAGTTCTTC